This TCR beta chain stems from a study of PD-L1 blockade in urothelial cancer. Trimming removed 5 bases from V and 10 bases from J; junction bases left unmatched: 4. Germline V gene lookup returns CDR1 MNHEY and CDR2 SMNVEV (reference sequence). The CDR3 runs to 12 residues. The protocol was immunoSEQ multiplex PCR, while the TCRdb copy is restricted to in-frame clones and leaves out a portion. Here the sample spans about 95,000 clones, around nine tenths being singletons. The sample's time point: pretreatment peripheral blood. The gene calls are TRBV27 and TRBJ2-3, with 9 nucleotides matching TRBD2. This TCR was recovered from a man between 60 and 70 years old with urothelial cancer. The sample consisted of PBMCs, taken around atezolizumab (anti-PD-L1) treatment. This chain's CDR3 is CASSPSGGPQYF. In DNA, the CDR3 is TGTGCCAGCAGTCCAAGCGGGGGGCCGCAGTATTTT.